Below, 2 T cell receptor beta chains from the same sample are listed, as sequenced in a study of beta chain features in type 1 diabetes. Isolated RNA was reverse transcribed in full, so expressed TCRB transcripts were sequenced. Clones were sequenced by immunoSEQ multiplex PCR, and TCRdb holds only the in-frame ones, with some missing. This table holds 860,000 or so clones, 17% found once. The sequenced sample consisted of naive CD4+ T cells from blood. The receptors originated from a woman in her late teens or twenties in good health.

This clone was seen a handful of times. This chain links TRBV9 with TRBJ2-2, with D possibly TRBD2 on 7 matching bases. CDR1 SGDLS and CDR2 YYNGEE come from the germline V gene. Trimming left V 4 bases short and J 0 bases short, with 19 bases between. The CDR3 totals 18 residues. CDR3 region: CASSRGTKSFANTGELFF. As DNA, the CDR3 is TGTGCCAGCAGCAGGGGGACTAAATCCTTCGCGAACACCGGGGAGCTGTTTTTT.

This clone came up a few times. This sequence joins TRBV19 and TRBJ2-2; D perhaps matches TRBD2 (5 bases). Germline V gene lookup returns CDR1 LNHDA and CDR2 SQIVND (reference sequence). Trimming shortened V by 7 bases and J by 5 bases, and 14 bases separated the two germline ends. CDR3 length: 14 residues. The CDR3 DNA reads TGTGCCAGTATAGTCGCAGGAGGTACCGGGGAGCTGTTTTTT. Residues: CASIVAGGTGELFF.